The T cell receptor beta chain described here comes from a study of yellow fever vaccine responses in identical twins. Study results and limitations: Twins reportedly showed a vaccine T cell response that seemed partly convergent and partly personalized.

Via MiXCR, TCRdb re-called the RT-PCR reads, giving one row per CDR3 protein. This table holds some 3,300 distinct CDR3 sequences, 80% to 90% found once. Turning to this clonotype: Its antigen is unidentified.

This TCR was recovered from a young woman who received the yellow fever vaccine. This specimen consisted of T cells from blood (PBMCs), unsorted or a sorted subset (not recorded which), obtained before or after yellow fever vaccination (not recorded which).

The CDR3 is CASSSWGGAGTDTQYF. In DNA, the CDR3 is TGTGCCAGCAGCTCCTGGGGGGGGGCGGGCACAGATACGCAGTATTTT. The chain links TRBV7-8 to TRBJ2-3; D might be TRBD2 (7 bases). Germline loops: CDR1 SGHVS, CDR2 FQNEAQ. The ends were cut back, 4 bases at V and 1 base at J, with 15 bases in the middle. The CDR3 is 16 residues long.